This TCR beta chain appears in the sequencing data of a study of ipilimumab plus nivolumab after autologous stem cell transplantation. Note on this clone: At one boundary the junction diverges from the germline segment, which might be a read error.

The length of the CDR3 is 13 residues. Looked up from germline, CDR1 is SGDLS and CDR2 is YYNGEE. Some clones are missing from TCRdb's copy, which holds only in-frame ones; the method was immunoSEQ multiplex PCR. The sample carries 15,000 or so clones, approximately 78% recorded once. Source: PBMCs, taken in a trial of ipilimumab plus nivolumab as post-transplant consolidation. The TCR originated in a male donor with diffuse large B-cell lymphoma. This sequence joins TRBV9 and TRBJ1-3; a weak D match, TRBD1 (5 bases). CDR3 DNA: TGTGCCAGCAGCGTAGAAGTCTGGGGCCAACTAAATTTT. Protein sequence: CASSVEVWGQLNF.